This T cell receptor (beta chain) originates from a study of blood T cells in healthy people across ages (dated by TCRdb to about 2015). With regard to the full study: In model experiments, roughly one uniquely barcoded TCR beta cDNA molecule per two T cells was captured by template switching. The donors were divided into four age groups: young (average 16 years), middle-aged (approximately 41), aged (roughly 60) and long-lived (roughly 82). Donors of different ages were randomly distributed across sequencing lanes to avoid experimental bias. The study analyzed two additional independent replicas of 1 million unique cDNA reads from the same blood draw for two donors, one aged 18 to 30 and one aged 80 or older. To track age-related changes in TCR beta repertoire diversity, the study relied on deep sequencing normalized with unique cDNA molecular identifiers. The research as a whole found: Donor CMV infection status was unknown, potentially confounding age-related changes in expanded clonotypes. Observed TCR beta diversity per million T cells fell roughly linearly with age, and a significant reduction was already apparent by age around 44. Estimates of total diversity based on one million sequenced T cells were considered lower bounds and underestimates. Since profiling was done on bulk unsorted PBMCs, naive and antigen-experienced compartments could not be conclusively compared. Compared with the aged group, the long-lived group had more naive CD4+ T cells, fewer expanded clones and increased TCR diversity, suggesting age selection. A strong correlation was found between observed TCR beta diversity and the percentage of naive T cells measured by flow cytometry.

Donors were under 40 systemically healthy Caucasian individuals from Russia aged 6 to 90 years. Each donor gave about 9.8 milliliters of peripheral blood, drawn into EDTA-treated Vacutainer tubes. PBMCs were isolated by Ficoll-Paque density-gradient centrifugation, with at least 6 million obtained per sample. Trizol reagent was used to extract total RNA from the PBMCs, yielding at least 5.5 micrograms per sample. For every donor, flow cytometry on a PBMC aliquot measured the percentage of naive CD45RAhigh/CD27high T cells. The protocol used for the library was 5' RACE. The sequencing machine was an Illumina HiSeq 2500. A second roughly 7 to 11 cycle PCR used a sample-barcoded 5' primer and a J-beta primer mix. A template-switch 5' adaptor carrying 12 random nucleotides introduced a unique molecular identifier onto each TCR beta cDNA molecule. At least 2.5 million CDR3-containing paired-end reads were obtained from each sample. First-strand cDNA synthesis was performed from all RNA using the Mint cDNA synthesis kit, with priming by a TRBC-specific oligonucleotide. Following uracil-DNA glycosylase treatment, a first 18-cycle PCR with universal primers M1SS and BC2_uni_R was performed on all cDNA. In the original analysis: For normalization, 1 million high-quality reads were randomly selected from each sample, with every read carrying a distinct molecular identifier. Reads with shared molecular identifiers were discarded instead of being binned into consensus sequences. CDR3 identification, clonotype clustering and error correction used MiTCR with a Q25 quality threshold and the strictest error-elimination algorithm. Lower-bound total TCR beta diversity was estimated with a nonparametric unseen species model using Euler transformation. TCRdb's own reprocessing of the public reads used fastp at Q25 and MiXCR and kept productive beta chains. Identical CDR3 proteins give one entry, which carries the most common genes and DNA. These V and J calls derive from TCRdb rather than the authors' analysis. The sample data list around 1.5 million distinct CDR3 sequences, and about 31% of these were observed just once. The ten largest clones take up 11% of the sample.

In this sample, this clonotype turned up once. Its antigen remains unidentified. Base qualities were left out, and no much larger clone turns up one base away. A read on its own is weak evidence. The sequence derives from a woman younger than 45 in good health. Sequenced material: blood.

The encoded CDR3 is CASRRYRGSADIQYF. The DNA sequence is given as TGTGCCAGCAGACGATACAGGGGATCTGCAGACATTCAGTACTTC. The V and J genes are TRBV6-5 and TRBJ2-4; 7 middle bases align to TRBD1. At the junction V is shortened by 6 bases and J by 8 bases; bases outside the gene matches: 13. Including the terminal cysteine and phenylalanine, the CDR3 comprises 15 residues. The sequence is cut down to CDR3 DNA, 45 bases in frame from base 1. CDR1 and CDR2 (MNHEY, SVGAGI) derive from the germline V gene.